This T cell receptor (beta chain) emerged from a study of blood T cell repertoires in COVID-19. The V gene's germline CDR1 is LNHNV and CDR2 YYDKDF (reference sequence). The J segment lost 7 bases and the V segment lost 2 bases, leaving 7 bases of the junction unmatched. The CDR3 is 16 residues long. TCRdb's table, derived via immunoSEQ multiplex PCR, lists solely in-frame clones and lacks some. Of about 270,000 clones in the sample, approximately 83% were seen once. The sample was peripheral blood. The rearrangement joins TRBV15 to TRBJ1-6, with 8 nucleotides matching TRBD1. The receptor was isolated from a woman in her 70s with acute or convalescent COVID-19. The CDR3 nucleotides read TGTGCCACCAGCAGACCTCAGGGGGCGGGCAATTCACCCCTCCACTTT. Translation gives CATSRPQGAGNSPLHF.